This TCR beta chain was recovered during a study of memory CD4+ T cells and cytomegalovirus serostatus. In the study overall: Donors were healthy Belgian adults, several CMV seropositive and roughly 25 seronegative.

The data were produced by immunoSEQ multiplex PCR, yet TCRdb's version contains in-frame clones alone and is incomplete. The sample holds tens of thousands of clones, over 65% seen once. The V gene's germline CDR1 is LNHDA and CDR2 SQIVND (reference sequence). Trimming stripped 4 bases from V and 3 bases from J, with 4 bases between. CDR3 length: 11 residues. The sort gate was single viable CD3+CD4+CD8-CD45RO+ cells for memory CD4+ T cells. The specimen sequenced was memory CD4+ T cells from blood. The chain couples TRBV19 to TRBJ2-7; D is ambiguous. The receptor's source is an adult in good health and CMV-seropositive. CDR3 loop: CASSNFYEQYF. The CDR3 DNA reads TGTGCCAGTAGTAATTTCTACGAGCAGTACTTC.